This TCR beta chain is drawn from a study of identical twins (dated by TCRdb to the mid-2010s). Study-level background: To test whether fetal clonotypes persist, this study deep-sequenced TCR alpha and beta repertoires from monozygotic twins, from unrelated adults of various ages, and from cord blood. To rule out contamination, replicate twin experiments were performed at different times with different library preparation protocols. Broad study findings and their caveats: Because the same donors could not be followed over many years, conclusions were based on cross-sectional statistical analysis. Compared with coincidental sharing between unrelated individuals, out-of-frame TCR alpha sequences shared between twins had an excess of sequences with low generation probability. Zero-insertion analyses could be partly confounded by invariant T cells such as MAIT and iNKT, though diverse VJ usage argued against such confounding for most clonotypes. Fewer insertions were carried by abundant cord blood beta clonotypes, a similar but weaker trend appeared in young adult naive repertoires, and no such trend appeared in memory repertoires. A weaker excess of twin sharing was found in beta out-of-frame sequences because the signal-to-noise ratio was lowered by fewer shared sequences. In monozygotic twins, recombination models systematically underestimated out-of-frame TCR alpha sharing, but the models matched the sharing seen between unrelated individuals.

Concerning this clonotype itself: There is no known antigen for this receptor. No base qualities exist here, and no much larger clone lies one base off it.

Trimming takes 4 bases from V and 4 bases from J, and the germline ends sit 7 bases apart. The cysteine opens and the phenylalanine closes a CDR3 of 12 amino acids. Only the CDR3 DNA is retained, 36 bases long and in frame from the first base. The library was built by means of 5' RACE. Sequencing relied on an Illumina HiSeq 2000. Template switching introduced a universal primer binding site; the final cDNA contained a unique molecular identifier, enabling accurate counting of TCR cDNA molecules. First-strand cDNA for TCR alpha and beta chains was synthesized from specific primers in the conserved constant-segment region. Each cDNA library was double barcoded, with a SMART-Mk sample barcode plus Illumina barcodes, to control for contamination. Two successive PCR steps introduced TruSeq adapter sequences along with Illumina sample barcodes. TCR alpha and beta cDNA libraries were sequenced on the Illumina HiSeq platform with custom primers. The study's processing was this. Raw reads were processed with MiGEC to extract unique molecular identifiers, and MiXCR was used to determine CDR3 positions. Recombination models were inferred per individual with the repgenHMM and IGoR tools using an EM algorithm. Shared clonotypes were analyzed with the tcR package in R, and sharing was normalized by the product of cloneset sizes. To study raw recombination without the effects of thymic and clonal selection, out-of-frame nonproductive sequences were analyzed. The public reads were reanalyzed by TCRdb: fastp trimming at Q25, MiXCR alignment, in-frame beta chains only. All rows with the same CDR3 protein become a single entry with the most common DNA and genes. TCRdb, not the original authors, processed these V and J calls. The sample data list a few hundred thousand distinct CDR3 sequences, and 9.5% to 10% of these were observed just once. Roughly 3% of the sample comes from the top ten.

Only healthy Caucasian donors were included. Three pairs of female monozygotic twins, all aged roughly 18 to 30 years, made up the twin cohort. Peripheral blood mononuclear cells were the source from which RNA for the TCR libraries was isolated. The same sample was also used in a study of yellow fever vaccine responses in identical twins. Taken from the second paper: The T cell response to vaccination in identical twins was reported by the authors to appear partly convergent and partly personalized. The study precisely tracked vaccine-responding T cell clones in identical twins.

The rearrangement joined TRBV12-3 or TRBV12-4 to TRBJ1-2; the D segment could be TRBD1, given 5 matching bases. Sequenced input: PBMCs. The TCR originated in a woman aged 18-29 years in good health. The CDR3 sequence is CASSWGFYGYTF. The DNA is TGTGCCAGCAGTTGGGGGTTCTATGGCTACACCTTC.